This TCR beta chain emerged from a study of CD8 T cells in Susac syndrome. Regarding the study as a whole: The number of individuals included in the study's TCR sequencing and HLA analysis was acknowledged as relatively small.

Trimming left V 6 bases short and J 8 bases short, with 15 bases between. The V gene's germline CDR1 is SQVTM and CDR2 ANQGSEA. The CDR3 sequence is 12 residues long. On this clonotype itself: No antigen is known for it.

CD8+ and CD4+ T cells were negatively isolated; TEMRA cells were FACS-enriched. The RNA, roughly 0.5 to 1 ug, was put through reverse transcription using random hexamers. MiXCR was run by TCRdb on the immunoSEQ multiplex PCR reads, yielding one entry per CDR3 protein. This table holds 150,000 to 200,000 distinct CDR3 sequences, roughly 94% found once. The sequenced sample consisted of CD4+ T cells from PBMCs. The gene calls are TRBV29-1 and TRBJ2-3, with D perhaps matching TRBD1 or TRBD2 (6 bases each). The sequence derives from a human donor with multiple sclerosis. The CDR3 sequence: CSVNRDLGTQYF. The CDR3, as DNA: TGCAGCGTAAACAGGGACTTGGGTACGCAGTATTTT.